The source of this T cell receptor beta chain is a study of blood T cells in healthy people across ages. Whole-study findings and limits: A greater number of naive CD4+ cells and higher diversity distinguished long-lived donors from aged donors. Among T cells, TCR beta diversity per million cells dropped roughly linearly as age rose.

On this clonotype: The antigen is unknown. Just one base apart from a much larger clone, this may be a read error.

In terms of origin and age, donors were healthy Caucasian individuals from Russia aged about 6 to 90. V was shortened by 8 bases and J by 2 bases, with 16 bases between the two germline ends. This CDR3 is 14 amino acids long. Through a sample-barcoded 5' primer and a J-beta primer mix, a second PCR was run for 7 to 11 cycles. TCRdb reanalysed the 5' RACE reads using MiXCR and keeps one entry per CDR3 protein. The sample comprises about 700,000 distinct CDR3 sequences, 32% of which are singletons, and 15% rests with the top ten. Sequencing was done on a sample of blood. The chain uses TRBV12-3 or TRBV12-4 and TRBJ2-7, with D perhaps matching TRBD1 or TRBD2 (7 bases each). The receptor was isolated from a woman over 75 in good health. The CDR3 protein is CASGQGGNTYEQYF. CDR3 DNA sequence: TGTGCCAGCGGCCAGGGGGGGAATACCTACGAGCAGTACTTC.